Here is one T cell receptor beta chain with its context. As yet, its antigen is unknown. Some clones are missing from TCRdb's copy, which holds only in-frame ones; the method was immunoSEQ multiplex PCR. The sample has around 450,000 clones; around 89% are singletons. Treatment here: some 19 received Ad26.COV2.S at low or high dose, single or two shots; several received placebo; per-sample allocation not given. The investigators took samples on day 63 after the first vaccine or placebo injection. Its platform was an Ad26 vector, and its expressed antigen was Wuhan-strain SARS-CoV-2 spike. The CDR3 covers 14 residues. The germline V gene has CDR1 LNHDA and CDR2 SQIVND (reference sequence). Trimming removed 1 base at V and 11 bases at J, with 14 bases between. This specimen belongs to a study of Ad26.COV2.S vaccination and SARS-CoV-2 variants. Overall study results and limits: Breadth, reportedly substantial, characterized the spike-specific CD8+ and CD4+ T cell responses after vaccination. Spike-specific TCR breadth in vaccine recipients exceeded that seen in placebo recipients.

Sequenced here: peripheral blood, sampled in a trial of Ad26.COV2.S vaccine versus placebo. This rearrangement joins TRBV19 to TRBJ1-4; tentatively, D is TRBD1 (6 bases). This receptor was obtained from a person between 18 and 59 years old who received the Ad26.COV2.S COVID-19 vaccine or a placebo. CDR3 nucleotides: TGTGCCAGTAGTATAGTTACAGGGAGGAAGAAACTGTTTTTT. Amino acid sequence: CASSIVTGRKKLFF.